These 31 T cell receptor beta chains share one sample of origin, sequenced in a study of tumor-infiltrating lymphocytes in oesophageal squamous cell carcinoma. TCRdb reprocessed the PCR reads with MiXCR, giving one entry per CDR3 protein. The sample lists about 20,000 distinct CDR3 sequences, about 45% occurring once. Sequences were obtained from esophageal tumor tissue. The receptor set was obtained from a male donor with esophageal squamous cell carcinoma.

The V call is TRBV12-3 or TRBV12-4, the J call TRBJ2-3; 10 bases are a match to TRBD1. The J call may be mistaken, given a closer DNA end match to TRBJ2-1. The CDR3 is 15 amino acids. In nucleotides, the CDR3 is TGTGCCAGCAGTTTCTTGCGGGACAGGGGAGAGGAGCAGTTCTTC. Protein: CASSFLRDRGEEQFF.

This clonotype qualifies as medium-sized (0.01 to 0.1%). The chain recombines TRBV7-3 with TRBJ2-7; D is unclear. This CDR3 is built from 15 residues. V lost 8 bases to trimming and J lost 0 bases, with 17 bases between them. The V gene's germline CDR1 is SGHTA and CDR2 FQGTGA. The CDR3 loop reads CASPERTKSSYEQYF. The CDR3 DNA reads TGTGCCAGCCCAGAGAGGACGAAGAGCTCCTACGAGCAGTACTTC.

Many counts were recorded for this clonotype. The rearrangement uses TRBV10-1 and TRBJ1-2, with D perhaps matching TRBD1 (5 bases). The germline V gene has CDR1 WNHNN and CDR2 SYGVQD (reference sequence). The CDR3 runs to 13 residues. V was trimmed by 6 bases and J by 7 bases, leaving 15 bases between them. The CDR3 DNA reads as TGCGCCAGCAGCGCTAGCCAGGGAACTGGCTACACCTTC. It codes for CASSASQGTGYTF.

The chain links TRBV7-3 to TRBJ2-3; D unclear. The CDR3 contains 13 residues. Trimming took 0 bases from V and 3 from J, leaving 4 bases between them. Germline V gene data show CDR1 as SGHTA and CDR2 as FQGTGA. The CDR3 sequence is CASSLTGTDTQYF. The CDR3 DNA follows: TGTGCCAGCAGCTTAACGGGGACAGATACGCAGTATTTT.

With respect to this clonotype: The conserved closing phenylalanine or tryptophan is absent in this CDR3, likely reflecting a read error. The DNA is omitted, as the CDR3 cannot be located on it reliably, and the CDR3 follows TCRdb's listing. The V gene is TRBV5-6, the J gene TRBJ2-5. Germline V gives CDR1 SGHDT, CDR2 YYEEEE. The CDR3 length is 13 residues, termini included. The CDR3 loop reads CASSFGYEQYFGN.

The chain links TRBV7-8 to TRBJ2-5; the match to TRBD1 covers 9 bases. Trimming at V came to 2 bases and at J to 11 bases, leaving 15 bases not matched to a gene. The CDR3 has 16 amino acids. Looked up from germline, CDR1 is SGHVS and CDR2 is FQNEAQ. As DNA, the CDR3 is TGTGCCAGCAGCTTACCTCCCGGGACAGGGTCCGTGGAGCAGTACTTC. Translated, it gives CASSLPPGTGSVEQYF. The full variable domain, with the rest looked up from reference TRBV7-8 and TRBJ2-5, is GAGVSQSPRYKVAKRGQDVALRCDPISGHVSLFWYQQALGQGPEFLTYFQNEAQLDKSGLPSDRFFAERPEGSVSTLKIQRTQQEDSAVYLCASSLPPGTGSVEQYFGPGTRLLVL.

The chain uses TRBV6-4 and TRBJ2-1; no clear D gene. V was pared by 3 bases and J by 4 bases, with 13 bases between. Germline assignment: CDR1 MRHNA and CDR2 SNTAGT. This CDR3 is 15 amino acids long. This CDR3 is CASSELNFGYNEQFF. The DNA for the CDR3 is TGTGCCAGCAGTGAATTAAACTTCGGGTACAATGAGCAGTTCTTC.

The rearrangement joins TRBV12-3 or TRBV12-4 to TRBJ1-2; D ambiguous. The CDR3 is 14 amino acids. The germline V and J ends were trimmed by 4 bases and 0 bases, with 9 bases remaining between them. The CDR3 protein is CASSSGGSNYGYTF. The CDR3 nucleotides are TGTGCCAGCAGTTCTGGAGGGTCTAACTATGGCTACACCTTC.

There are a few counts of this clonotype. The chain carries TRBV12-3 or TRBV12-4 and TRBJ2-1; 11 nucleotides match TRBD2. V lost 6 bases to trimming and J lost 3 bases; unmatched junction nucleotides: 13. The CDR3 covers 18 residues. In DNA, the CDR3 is TGTGCCAGCAGCTCTTTGGGGGCTAGCGGGAGGTACTACAATGAGCAGTTCTTC. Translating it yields CASSSLGASGRYYNEQFF.

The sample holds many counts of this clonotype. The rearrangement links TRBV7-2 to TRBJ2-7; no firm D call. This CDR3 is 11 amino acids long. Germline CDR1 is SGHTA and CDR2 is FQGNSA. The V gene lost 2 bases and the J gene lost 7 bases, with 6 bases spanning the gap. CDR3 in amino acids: CASSLSREQYF. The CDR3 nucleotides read TGTGCCAGCAGCTTAAGCAGGGAGCAGTACTTC.

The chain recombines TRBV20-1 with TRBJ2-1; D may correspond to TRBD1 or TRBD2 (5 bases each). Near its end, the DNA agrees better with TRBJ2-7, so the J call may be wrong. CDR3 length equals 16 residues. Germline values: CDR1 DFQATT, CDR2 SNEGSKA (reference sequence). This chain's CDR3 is CSASPRVGRGVYEQYF. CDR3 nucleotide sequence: TGCAGTGCTAGCCCCCGGGTGGGTAGAGGGGTCTACGAGCAGTACTTC.

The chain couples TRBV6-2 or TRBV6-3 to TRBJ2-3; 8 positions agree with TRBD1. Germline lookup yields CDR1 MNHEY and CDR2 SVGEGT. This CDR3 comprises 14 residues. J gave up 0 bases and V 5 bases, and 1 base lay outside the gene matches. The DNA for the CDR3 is TGTGCCAGCAGTCGGACAGGGAGCACAGATACGCAGTATTTT. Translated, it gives CASSRTGSTDTQYF.

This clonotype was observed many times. This CDR3 reads CAISDNYGFNSPLHF. CDR3 bases: TGTGCCATCAGTGACAACTACGGATTTAATTCACCCCTCCACTTT. The chain couples TRBV10-3 to TRBJ1-6, with D unclear. Germline V lookup: CDR1 ENHRY, CDR2 SYGVKD. This CDR3 is 15 amino acids long. V lost 3 bases and J 6 bases, leaving 12 bases between the germline ends.

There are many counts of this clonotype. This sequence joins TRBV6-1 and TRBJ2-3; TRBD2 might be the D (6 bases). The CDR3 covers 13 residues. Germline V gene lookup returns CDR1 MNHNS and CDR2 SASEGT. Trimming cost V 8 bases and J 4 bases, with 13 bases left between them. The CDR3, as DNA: TGTGCCAGCGAGGCGGGGTATTCAGATACGCAGTATTTT. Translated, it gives CASEAGYSDTQYF.

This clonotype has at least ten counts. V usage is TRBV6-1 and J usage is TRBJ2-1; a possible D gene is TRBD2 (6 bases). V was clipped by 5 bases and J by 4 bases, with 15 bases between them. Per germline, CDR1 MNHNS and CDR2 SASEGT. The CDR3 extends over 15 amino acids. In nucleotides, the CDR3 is TGTGCCAGCAGTTTGGATGGGGGGAGGTACAATGAGCAGTTCTTC. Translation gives CASSLDGGRYNEQFF.

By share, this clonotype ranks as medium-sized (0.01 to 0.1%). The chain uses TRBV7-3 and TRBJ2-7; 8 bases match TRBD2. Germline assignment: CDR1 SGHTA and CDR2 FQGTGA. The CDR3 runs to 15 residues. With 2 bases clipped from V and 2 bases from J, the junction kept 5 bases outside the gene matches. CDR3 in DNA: TGTGCCAGCAGCTTATCCGGGGGGGGTACCTACGAGCAGTACTTC. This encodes CASSLSGGGTYEQYF.

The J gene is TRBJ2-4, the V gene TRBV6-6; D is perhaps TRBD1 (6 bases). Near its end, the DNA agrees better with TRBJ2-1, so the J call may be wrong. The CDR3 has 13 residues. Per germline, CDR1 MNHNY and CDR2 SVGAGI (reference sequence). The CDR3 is CASSYSRGNEQFF. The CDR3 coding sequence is TGTGCCAGCAGTTACTCCAGGGGTAATGAGCAGTTCTTC.

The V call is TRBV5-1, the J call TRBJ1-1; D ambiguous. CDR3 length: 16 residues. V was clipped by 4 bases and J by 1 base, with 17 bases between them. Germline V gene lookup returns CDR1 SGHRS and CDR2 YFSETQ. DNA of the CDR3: TGCGCCAGCAGCCTGGGCCGAGGACTTTCGAACACTGAAGCTTTCTTT. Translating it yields CASSLGRGLSNTEAFF.

The CDR3 protein is CASSETGVAGATGELFF. CDR3 nucleotide sequence: TGCGCCAGCAGTGAGACCGGGGTAGCGGGGGCCACCGGGGAGCTGTTTTTT. The V call is TRBV10-1, the J call TRBJ2-2; 9 bases agree with TRBD2. After removal of 2 bases from V and 4 bases from J, the junction contained 8 bases not matched to a gene. The germline V gene has CDR1 WNHNN and CDR2 SYGVQD (reference sequence). CDR3 size: 17 residues.

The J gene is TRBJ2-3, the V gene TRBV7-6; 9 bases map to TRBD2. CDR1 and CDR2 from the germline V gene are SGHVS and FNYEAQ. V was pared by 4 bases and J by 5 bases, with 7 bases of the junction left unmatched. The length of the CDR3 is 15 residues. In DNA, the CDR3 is TGTGCCAGCAGCTCAATAGCGGGAGCAATAGATACGCAGTATTTT. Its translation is CASSSIAGAIDTQYF.

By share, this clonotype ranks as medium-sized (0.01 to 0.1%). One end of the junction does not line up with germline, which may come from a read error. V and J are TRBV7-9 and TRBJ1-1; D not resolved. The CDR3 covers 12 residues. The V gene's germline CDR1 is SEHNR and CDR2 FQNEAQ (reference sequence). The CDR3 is CASTLLGTEAFF. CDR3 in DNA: TGTGCCAGCACCTTATTAGGCACTGAAGCTTTCTTT.

The CDR3 protein is CASSGGPQTYEQYF. The CDR3 DNA reads as TGTGCCAGCAGTGGGGGACCGCAGACCTACGAGCAGTACTTC. This sequence joins TRBV6-1 and TRBJ2-3; D could derive from TRBD1 or TRBD2 (5 bases each). The J call is doubtful: the DNA matches TRBJ2-7 better. This CDR3 contains 14 residues. Germline V gives CDR1 MNHNS, CDR2 SASEGT.

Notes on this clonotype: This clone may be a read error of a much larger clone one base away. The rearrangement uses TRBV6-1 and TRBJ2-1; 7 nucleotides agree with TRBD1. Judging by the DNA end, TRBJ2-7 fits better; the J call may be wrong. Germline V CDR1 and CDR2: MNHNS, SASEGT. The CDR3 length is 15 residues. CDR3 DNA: TGTGCCAGCAGTACCGGGACAGCAAGATACAATGAGCAGTACTTC. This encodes CASSTGTARYNEQYF.

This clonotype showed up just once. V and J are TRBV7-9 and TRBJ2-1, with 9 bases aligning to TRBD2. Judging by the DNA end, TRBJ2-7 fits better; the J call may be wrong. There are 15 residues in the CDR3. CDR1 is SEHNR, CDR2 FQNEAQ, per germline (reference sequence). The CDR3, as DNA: TGTGCCAGCAGCTTCGGTCTAGCGGGACGGGGTGAGCAGTACTTC. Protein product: CASSFGLAGRGEQYF.

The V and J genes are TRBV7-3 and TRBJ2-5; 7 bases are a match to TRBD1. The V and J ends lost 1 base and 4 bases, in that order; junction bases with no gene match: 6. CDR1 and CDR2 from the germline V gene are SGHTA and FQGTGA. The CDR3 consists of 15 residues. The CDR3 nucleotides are TGTGCCAGCAGCTTAAACACAGGGGAAGGAGAGACCCAGTACTTC. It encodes CASSLNTGEGETQYF.

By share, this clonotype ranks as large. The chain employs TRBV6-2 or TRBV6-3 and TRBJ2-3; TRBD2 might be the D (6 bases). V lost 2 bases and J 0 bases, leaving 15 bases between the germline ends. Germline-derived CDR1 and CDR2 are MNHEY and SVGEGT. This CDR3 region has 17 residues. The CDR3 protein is CASSYHLPGESTDTQYF. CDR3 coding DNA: TGTGCCAGCAGTTACCATCTTCCGGGAGAGAGCACAGATACGCAGTATTTT.

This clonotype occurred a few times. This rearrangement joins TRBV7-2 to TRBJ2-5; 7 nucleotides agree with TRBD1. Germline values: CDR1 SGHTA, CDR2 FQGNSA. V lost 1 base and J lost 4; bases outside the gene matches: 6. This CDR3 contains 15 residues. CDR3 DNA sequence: TGTGCCAGCAGCTTAGGTGCCAGGGGGTCAGAGACCCAGTACTTC. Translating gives CASSLGARGSETQYF.

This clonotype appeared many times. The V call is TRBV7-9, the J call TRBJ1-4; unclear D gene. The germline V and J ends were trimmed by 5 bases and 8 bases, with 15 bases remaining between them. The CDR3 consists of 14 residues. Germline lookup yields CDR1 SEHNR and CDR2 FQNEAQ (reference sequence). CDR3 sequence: CASSPRDYREKLFF. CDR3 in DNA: TGTGCCAGCAGCCCCCGGGATTACCGAGAAAAACTGTTTTTT.

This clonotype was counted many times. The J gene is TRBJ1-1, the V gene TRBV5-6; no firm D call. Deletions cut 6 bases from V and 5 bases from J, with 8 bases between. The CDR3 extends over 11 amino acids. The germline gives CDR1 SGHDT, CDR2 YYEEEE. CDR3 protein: CASTLGTEAFF. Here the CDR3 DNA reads TGTGCCAGCACCTTAGGGACTGAAGCTTTCTTT.

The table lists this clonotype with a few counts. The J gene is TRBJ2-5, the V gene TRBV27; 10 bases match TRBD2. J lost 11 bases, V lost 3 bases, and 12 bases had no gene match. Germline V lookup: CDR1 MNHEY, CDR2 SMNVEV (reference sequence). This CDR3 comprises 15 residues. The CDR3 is CASSFSGRRDNEQYF. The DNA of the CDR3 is TGTGCCAGCAGTTTTAGCGGGAGGCGGGATAATGAGCAGTACTTC.

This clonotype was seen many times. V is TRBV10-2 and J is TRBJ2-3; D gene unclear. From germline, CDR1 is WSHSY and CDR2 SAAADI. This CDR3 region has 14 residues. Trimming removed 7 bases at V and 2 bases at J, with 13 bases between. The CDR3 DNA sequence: TGCGCCAGCAAGATCAGCGTTACCACAGATACGCAGTATTTT. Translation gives CASKISVTTDTQYF.